Sequencing of this TCR beta chain was carried out in a study of control samples from healthy donors and cancer patients. Germline CDR1 is MDHEN and CDR2 is SYDVKM. V lost 5 bases, J lost 14 bases, and 4 bases stayed unmatched. CDR3 length: 12 amino acids. Sequencing used immunoSEQ multiplex PCR; TCRdb keeps in-frame clones, though not all of them. Of 94,000 or so clones detected, around 84% appear once; the ten largest clones hold under 50%. The receptor was derived from a man between 65 and 80 years old with lung cancer. Sequencing was carried out using PBMCs. The chain links TRBV28 to TRBJ1-6; 9 nucleotides agree with TRBD1. CDR3 sequence: CASSGTGSSLHF. The CDR3 bases are TGTGCCAGCAGTGGGACAGGGTCCTCCCTCCACTTT.